This entry features one TCR beta chain sequence. V lost 5 bases and J 0 bases, leaving 17 bases between the germline ends. Germline CDR1 MDHEN, CDR2 SYDVKM. CDR3 size: 17 residues. The data were taken from a study of blood T cell repertoires in COVID-19. At the level of the study: Samples representing acute and convalescent COVID-19 were sourced from the United States, Italy and Spain. PBMCs, B-cell-depleted T cells, or T cells were the source of the cDNA or gDNA that made up the material.

As originally analysed: Using reference gene primer amplification, nucleated cell counts were estimated. This table comes from immunoSEQ multiplex PCR, and its TCRdb copy is limited to in-frame clones, with some not included. The V and J calls and clone size were taken over from that table, and D and trimming were inferred from the DNA. The sample contains some 60,000 clones, about 80% of which appear only once. The origin of this receptor is a man under 40 with COVID-19, enrolled during active disease. The J gene is TRBJ1-3, the V gene TRBV28, with D possibly matching TRBD1 (6 bases). Sequencing input: peripheral blood. This chain's CDR3 is CASSPTPDSYSGNTIYF. The DNA of the CDR3 is TGTGCCAGCAGTCCGACGCCGGACAGTTACTCTGGAAACACCATATATTTT.